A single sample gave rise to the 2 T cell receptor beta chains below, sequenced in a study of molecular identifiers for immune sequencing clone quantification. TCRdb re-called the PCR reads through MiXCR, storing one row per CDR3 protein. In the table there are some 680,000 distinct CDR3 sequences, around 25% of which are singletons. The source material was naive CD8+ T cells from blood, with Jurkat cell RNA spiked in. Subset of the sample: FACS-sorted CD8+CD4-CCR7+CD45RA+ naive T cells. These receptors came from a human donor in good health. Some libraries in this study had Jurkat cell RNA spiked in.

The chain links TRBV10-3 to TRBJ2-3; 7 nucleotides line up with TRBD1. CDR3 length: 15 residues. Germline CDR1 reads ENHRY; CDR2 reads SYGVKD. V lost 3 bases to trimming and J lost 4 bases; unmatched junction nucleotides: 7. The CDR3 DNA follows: TGTGCCATCAGTGAACGGACAGGTGTGCCAGATACGCAGTATTTT. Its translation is CAISERTGVPDTQYF.

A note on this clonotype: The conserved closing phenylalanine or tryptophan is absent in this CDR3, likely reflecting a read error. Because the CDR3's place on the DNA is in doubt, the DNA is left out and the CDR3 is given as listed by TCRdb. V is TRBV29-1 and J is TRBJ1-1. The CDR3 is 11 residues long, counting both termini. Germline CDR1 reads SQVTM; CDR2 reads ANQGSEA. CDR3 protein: CSVGLTPEALL.